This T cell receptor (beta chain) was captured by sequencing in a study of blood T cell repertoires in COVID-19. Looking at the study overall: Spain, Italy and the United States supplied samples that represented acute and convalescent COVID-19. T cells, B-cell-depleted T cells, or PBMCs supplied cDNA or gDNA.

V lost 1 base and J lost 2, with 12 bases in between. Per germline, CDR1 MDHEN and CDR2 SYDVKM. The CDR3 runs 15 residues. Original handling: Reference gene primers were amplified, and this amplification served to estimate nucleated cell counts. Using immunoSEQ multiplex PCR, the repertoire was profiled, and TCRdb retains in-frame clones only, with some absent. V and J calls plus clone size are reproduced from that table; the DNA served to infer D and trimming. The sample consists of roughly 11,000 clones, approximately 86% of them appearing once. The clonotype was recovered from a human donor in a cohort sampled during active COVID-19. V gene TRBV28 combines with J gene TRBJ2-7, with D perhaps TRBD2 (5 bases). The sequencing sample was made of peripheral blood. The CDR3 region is CASSLFGEHTYEQYF. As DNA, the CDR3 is TGTGCCAGCAGTTTATTCGGGGAACACACCTACGAGCAGTACTTC.